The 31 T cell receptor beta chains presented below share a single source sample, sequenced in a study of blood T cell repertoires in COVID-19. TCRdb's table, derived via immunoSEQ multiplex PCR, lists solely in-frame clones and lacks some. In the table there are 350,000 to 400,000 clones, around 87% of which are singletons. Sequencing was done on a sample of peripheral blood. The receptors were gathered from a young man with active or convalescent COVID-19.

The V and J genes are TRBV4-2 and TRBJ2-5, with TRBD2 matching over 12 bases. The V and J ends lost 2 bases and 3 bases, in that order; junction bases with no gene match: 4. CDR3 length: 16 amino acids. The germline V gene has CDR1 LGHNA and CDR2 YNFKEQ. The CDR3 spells CASSQLTSGREETQYF. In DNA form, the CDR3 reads TGTGCCAGCAGCCAACTGACTAGCGGGAGAGAAGAGACCCAGTACTTC.

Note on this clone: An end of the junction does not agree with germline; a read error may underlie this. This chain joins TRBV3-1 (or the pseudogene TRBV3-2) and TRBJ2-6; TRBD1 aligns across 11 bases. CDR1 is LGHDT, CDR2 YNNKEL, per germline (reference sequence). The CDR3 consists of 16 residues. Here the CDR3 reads CASGSGQGAGANVLTF. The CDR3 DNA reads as TGTGCCAGCGGTAGCGGACAGGGGGCTGGGGCCAACGTGCTGACTTTC.

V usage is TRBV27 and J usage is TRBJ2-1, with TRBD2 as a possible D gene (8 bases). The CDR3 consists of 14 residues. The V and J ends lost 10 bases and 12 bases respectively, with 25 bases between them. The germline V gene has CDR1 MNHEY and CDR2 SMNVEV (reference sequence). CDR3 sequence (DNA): TGTGCCACCGCGGGGGGACAGTACATTTGGGGGCAGTTCTTC. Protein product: CATAGGQYIWGQFF.

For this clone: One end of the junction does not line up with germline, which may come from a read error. CDR3: CATSDFGGPGANVLTF. DNA of the CDR3: TGTGCCACCAGTGATTTCGGGGGACCTGGGGCCAACGTGCTGACTTTC. The genes are TRBV24-1 and TRBJ2-6, with D possibly being TRBD2 (6 bases). CDR3 length: 16 residues. CDR1 and CDR2 from the germline V gene are KGHDR and SFDVKD.

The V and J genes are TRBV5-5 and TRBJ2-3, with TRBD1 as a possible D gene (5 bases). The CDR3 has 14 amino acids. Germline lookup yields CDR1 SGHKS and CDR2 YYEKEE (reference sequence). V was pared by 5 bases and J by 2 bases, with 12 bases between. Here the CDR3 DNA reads TGTGCCAGCAGACCCGGACAAATCACAGATACGCAGTATTTT. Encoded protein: CASRPGQITDTQYF.

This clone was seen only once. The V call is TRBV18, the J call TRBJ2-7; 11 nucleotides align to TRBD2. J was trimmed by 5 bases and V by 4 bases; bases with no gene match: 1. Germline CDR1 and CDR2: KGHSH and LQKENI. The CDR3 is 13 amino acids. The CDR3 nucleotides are TGTGCCAGCTCACTAGCGGGAGGGCACGAGCAGTACTTC. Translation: CASSLAGGHEQYF.

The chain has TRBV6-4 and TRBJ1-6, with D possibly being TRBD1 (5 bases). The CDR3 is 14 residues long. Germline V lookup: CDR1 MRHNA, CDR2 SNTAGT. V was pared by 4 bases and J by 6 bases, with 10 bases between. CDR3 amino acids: CASSGTSTNSPLHF. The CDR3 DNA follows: TGTGCCAGCAGTGGGACAAGCACTAATTCACCCCTCCACTTT.

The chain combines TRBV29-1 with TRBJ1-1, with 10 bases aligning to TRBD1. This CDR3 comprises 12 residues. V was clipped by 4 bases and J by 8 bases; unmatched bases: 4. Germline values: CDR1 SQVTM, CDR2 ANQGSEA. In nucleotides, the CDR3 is TGCAGCGTTGGCAAGACAGGGGGCGAAGCTTTCTTT. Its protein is CSVGKTGGEAFF.

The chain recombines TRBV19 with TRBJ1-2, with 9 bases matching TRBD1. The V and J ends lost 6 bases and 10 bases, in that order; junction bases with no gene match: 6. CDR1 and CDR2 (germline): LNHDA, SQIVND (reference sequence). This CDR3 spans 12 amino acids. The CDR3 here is CASRTGGEDYTF. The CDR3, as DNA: TGTGCCAGTAGAACAGGGGGCGAGGACTACACCTTC.

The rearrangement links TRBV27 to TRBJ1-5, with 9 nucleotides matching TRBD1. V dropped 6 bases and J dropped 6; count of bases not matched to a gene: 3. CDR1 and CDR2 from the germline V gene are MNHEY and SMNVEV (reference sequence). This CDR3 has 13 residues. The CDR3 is CASSHRGLQPQHF. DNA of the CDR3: TGTGCCAGCAGCCACAGGGGGCTTCAGCCCCAGCATTTT.

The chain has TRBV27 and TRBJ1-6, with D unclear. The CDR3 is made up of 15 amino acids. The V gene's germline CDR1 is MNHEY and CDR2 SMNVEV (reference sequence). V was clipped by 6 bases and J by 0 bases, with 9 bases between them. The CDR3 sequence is CASRKWSSYNSPLHF. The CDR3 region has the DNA TGTGCCAGCAGAAAGTGGAGCTCCTATAATTCACCCCTCCACTTT.

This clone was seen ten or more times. CDR3 sequence reads: CASSLPGDTEAFF. The CDR3 DNA reads as TGTGCCAGCAGCTTACCAGGGGACACTGAAGCTTTCTTT. The chain uses TRBV7-3 and TRBJ1-1; tentatively, D is TRBD1 (6 bases). The V gene lost 2 bases and the J gene lost 3 bases, with 7 bases spanning the gap. Germline CDR1 and CDR2: SGHTA and FQGTGA. The CDR3 is 13 amino acids.

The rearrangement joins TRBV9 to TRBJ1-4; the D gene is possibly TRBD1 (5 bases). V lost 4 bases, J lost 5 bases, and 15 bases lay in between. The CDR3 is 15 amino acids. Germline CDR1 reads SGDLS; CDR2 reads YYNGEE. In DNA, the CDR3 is TGTGCCAGCAGCCCGGGGGGAGCGGGGAATGAAAAACTGTTTTTT. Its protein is CASSPGGAGNEKLFF.

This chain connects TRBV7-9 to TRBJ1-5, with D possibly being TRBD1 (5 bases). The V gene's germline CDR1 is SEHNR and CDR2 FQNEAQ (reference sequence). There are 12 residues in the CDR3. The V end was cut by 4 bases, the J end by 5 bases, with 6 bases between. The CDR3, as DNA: TGTGCCAGCAGCTCAGGGTATCAGCCCCAGCATTTT. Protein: CASSSGYQPQHF.

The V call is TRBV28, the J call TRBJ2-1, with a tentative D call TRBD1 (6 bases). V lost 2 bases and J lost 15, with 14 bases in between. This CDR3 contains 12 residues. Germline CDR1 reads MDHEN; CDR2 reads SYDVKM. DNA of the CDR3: TGTGCCAGCAGTTTAAGGACAGCCGCGGCGTTCTTC. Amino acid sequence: CASSLRTAAAFF. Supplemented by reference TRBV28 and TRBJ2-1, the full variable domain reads DVKVTQSSRYLVKRTGEKVFLECVQDMDHENMFWYRQDPGLGLRLIYFSYDVKMKEKGDIPEGYSVSREKKERFSLILESASTNQTSMYLCASSLRTAAAFFGPGTRLTVL.

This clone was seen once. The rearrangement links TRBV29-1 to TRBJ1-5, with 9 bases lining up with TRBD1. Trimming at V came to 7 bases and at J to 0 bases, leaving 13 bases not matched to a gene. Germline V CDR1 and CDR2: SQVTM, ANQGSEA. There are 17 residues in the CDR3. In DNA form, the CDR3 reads TGCAGCGAAGAACCGGGACAGGGAACCCATAGCAATCAGCCCCAGCATTTT. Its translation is CSEEPGQGTHSNQPQHF.

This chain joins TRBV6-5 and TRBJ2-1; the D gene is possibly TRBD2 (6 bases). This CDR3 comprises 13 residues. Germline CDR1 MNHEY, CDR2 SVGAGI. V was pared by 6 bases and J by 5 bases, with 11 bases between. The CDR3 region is CASRASVNNEQFF. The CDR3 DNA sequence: TGTGCCAGCAGGGCTAGCGTCAACAATGAGCAGTTCTTC.

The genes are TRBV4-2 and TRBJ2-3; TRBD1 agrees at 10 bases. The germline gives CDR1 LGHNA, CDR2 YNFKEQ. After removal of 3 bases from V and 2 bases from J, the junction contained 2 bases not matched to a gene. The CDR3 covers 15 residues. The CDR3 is CASSHGQGVTDTQYF. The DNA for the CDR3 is TGTGCCAGCAGCCACGGACAGGGGGTCACAGATACGCAGTATTTT.

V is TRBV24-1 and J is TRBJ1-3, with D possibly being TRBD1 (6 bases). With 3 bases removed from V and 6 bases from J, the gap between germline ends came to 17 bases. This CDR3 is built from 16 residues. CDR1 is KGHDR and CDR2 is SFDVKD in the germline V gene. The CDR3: CATSDTGTRGLNTIYF. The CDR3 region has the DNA TGTGCCACCAGTGATACCGGGACACGGGGCCTAAACACCATATATTTT.

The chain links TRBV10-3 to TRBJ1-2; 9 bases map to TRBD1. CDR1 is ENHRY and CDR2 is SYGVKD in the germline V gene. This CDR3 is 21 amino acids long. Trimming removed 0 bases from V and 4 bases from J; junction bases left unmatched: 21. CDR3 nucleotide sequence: TGTGCCATCAGTGAGTCGAATGGTCAACAAAAAGGGACAGGGACCATCTATGGCTACACCTTC. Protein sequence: CAISESNGQQKGTGTIYGYTF.

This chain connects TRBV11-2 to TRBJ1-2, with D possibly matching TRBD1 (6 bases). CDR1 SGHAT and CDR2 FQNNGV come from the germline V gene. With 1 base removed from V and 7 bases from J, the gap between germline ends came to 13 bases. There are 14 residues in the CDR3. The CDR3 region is CASSLVRGAVGYTF. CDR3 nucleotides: TGTGCCAGCAGCTTAGTACGGGGGGCTGTTGGCTACACCTTC.

DNA of the CDR3: TGCAGCGTTACTAGGGACACTGAAGCTTTCTTT. This gives the protein CSVTRDTEAFF. This chain connects TRBV29-1 to TRBJ1-1, with D uncertain. Trimming left V 5 bases short and J 3 bases short, with 7 bases between. The germline V gene has CDR1 SQVTM and CDR2 ANQGSEA. This CDR3 has 11 residues.

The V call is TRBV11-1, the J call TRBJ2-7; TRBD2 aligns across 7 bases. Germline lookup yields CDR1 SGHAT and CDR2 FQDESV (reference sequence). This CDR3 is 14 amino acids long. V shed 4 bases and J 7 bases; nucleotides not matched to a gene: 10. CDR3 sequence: CASSYGTTLSEQYF. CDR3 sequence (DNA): TGTGCCAGCAGCTACGGGACTACCTTAAGTGAGCAGTACTTC.

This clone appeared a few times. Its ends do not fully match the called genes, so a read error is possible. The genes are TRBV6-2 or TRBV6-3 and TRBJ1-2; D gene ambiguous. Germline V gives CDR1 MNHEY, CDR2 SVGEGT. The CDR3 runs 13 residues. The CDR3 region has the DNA TGTGCCAGCAGTGACTCAGGAGACTATGGCTACACCTTC. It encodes CASSDSGDYGYTF.

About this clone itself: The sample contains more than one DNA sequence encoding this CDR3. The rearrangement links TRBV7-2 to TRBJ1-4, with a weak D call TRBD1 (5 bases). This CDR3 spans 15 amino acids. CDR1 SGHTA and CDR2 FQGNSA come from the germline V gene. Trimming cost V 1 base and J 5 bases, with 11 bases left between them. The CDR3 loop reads CASSLEGPTNEKLFF. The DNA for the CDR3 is TGTGCCAGCAGCTTAGAGGGGCCGACAAATGAAAAACTGTTTTTT.

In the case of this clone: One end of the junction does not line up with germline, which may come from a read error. Here the CDR3 DNA reads TGTGCCAGCATGGAGGCCAACGTGCTGACTTTC. Its translation: CASMEANVLTF. The chain joins TRBV7-9 to TRBJ2-6, with D possibly being TRBD2 (5 bases). The CDR3 length is 11 residues. Germline CDR1 is SEHNR and CDR2 is FQNEAQ (reference sequence).

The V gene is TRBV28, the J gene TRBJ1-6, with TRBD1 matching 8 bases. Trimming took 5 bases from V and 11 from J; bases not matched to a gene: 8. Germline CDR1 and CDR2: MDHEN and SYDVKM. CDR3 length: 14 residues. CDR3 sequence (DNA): TGTGCCAGCAGTCGTCCCGGGACAGGTACACCCCTCCACTTT. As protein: CASSRPGTGTPLHF.

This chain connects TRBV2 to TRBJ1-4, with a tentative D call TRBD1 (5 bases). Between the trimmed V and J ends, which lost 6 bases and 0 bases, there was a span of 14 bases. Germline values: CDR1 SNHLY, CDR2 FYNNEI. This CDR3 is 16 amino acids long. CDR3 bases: TGTGCCAGCAGGAAAGACAGCTATGCAACTAATGAAAAACTGTTTTTT. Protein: CASRKDSYATNEKLFF.

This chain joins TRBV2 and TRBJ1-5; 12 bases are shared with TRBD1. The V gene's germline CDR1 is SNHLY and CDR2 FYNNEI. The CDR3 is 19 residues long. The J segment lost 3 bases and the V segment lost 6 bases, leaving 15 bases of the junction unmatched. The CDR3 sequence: CASSPAGTGGHSINQPQHF. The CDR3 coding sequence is TGTGCCAGCAGCCCTGCAGGGACAGGGGGCCATTCTATCAATCAGCCCCAGCATTTT.

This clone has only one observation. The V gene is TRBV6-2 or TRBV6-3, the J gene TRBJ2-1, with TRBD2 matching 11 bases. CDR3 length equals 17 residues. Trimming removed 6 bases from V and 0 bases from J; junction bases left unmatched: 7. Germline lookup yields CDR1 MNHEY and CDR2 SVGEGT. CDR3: CASSRTSGGLSYNEQFF. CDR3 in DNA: TGTGCCAGCAGCCGAACTAGCGGGGGACTCTCCTACAATGAGCAGTTCTTC.

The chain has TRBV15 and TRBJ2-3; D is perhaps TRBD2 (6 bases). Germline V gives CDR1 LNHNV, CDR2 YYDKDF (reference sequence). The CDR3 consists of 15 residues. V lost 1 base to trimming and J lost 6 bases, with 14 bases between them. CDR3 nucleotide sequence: TGTGCCACCAGCAGAGTGGGCGGAGGGTCCGATACGCAGTATTTT. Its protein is CATSRVGGGSDTQYF.